Included here is one T cell receptor (beta chain) sequence, with context. Its antigen is as yet unknown. The CD4+ and CD8+ fractions came from positive magnetic bead selection and were purity-checked by flow cytometry. The data were obtained in a study of somatic mutations in cytotoxic T cells in rheumatoid arthritis. J gave up 2 bases and V 0 bases, and 9 bases lay outside the gene matches. Germline lookup yields CDR1 SNHLY and CDR2 FYNNEI. The CDR3 runs to 18 residues. Clones were sequenced by immunoSEQ multiplex PCR, and TCRdb holds only the in-frame ones, with some missing. The sample records approximately 25,000 clones, nearly 75% being singletons. Findings of the study overall: Clonality measured in CD8+ T cells did not differ significantly between rheumatoid arthritis patients and age-matched healthy controls. For rheumatoid arthritis patients, the slight TRBV07 underrepresentation lacked multiple-comparison adjustment. Antigen specificity of the expanded CD8+ clones was not determined.

V and J are TRBV2 and TRBJ2-3; 9 nucleotides match TRBD2. Material for sequencing was CD8+ T cells sorted from blood. This sequence originates from a young woman in good health. CDR3 sequence (DNA): TGTGCCAGCAGTGAAGCCTCCTGGGCGGGAGGGGTCACAGATACGCAGTATTTT. It encodes CASSEASWAGGVTDTQYF.